Each of the 5 T cell receptor beta chains below was sequenced from the same sample in a study of T cells in women clearing cervical HPV infection. Here immunoSEQ multiplex PCR was the method, and the copy in TCRdb shows in-frame clones only, minus some. The repertoire table contains about 26,000 clones. The sequenced sample was blood buffy coat. These receptors were taken from a woman between 18 and 69 years old with a cervical HPV16 infection that either progressed to CIN3+ or cleared (not recorded which).

In regard to this clone: The CDR3 end falls 3 residues outside the read, so it is completed with the germline J gene. The chain carries TRBV5-4 and TRBJ2-1, with D tentatively TRBD1 (6 bases). Per germline, CDR1 SGHNT and CDR2 YYREEE (reference sequence). V was shortened by 1 base and J by 4 bases, with 15 bases between the two germline ends. CDR3 length equals 16 residues. This chain's CDR3 is CASSLSLDRPYNEQFF. Partial CDR3 DNA: TGTGCCAGCAGCTTGTCTCTCGACAGGCCTTACAATGAG.

With regard to this clone: The CDR3 extends 3 residues past the end of the read, so its final part is completed from the germline J gene. The chain employs TRBV20-1 and TRBJ2-1, with 8 bases fitting TRBD2. Per germline, CDR1 DFQATT and CDR2 SNEGSKA (reference sequence). V dropped 0 bases and J dropped 5; count of bases not matched to a gene: 9. The length of the CDR3 is 16 residues. CDR3 loop: CSARDPGLVAHNEQFF. Partial CDR3 DNA: TGCAGTGCTAGAGACCCGGGACTAGTTGCCCACAATGAG.

Regarding this clone: The observed sequence ends 3 residues before the CDR3 terminus, with the missing tail filled in from the germline J gene. The chain is built from TRBV2 and TRBJ1-2; D remains unclear. The CDR3 is 12 residues long. V lost 8 bases and J lost 1, with 8 bases in between. Germline CDR1 and CDR2: SNHLY and FYNNEI. Incomplete CDR3 DNA: TGTGCCAGCCAAAGGGTTAACTATGGC. Translated, it gives CASQRVNYG. The entire CDR3 protein is CASQRVNYGYTF.

Remarks on this clone: The read stops 3 residues short of the end of the CDR3; the missing end is completed from the germline J gene. The V call is TRBV18, the J call TRBJ2-2; possible D gene TRBD1, 5 bases. Germline V gives CDR1 KGHSH, CDR2 LQKENI. The CDR3 length is 18 residues. Partial CDR3 DNA: TGTGCCAGCTCACCACTTGGGAACACCTACTCTGGGGCCAACGTG. This codes for CASSPLGNTYSGANV. The full CDR3 reads CASSPLGNTYSGANVLFF.

As regards this clone: The read is 3 residues too short to cover the CDR3 end, so that end is filled in from the germline J gene. The rearrangement links TRBV7-6 to TRBJ1-4, with D possibly TRBD1 on 6 matching bases. Trimming took 3 bases from V and 8 from J, leaving 16 bases between them. CDR1 is SGHVS, CDR2 FNYEAQ, per germline. This CDR3 region has 15 residues. CDR3 DNA (partial): TGTGCCAGCAGCTTGAGAGGGGGGGCCGTAGAAAAA. It translates to CASSLRGGAVEK. The CDR3 in full is CASSLRGGAVEKLFF.